This T cell receptor beta chain was captured by sequencing in a study of blood T cell repertoires in COVID-19. Overall study: From T cells, B-cell-depleted T cells, or PBMCs came the material, which was cDNA or gDNA.

The CDR3 is 12 residues long. The germline V gene has CDR1 MDHEN and CDR2 SYDVKM. Trimming cost V 8 bases and J 4 bases; bases outside gene matches: 2. In the original analysis: Reference gene primer amplification gave nucleated cell count estimates. Measured with immunoSEQ multiplex PCR; TCRdb has only the in-frame clones, and not every one. The V and J calls and the clone size are those of that table, but D and trimming were determined from the DNA. The sample holds a few hundred thousand clones, approximately 86% seen once. The chain couples TRBV28 to TRBJ1-3; TRBD1 matches 7 bases. This sequence originates from a woman in her forties or fifties with COVID-19, enrolled during active disease. The sequenced material came from peripheral blood. CDR3 nucleotide sequence: TGTGCCAGCGGGACAGCCGGAAACACCATATATTTT. Amino acid sequence: CASGTAGNTIYF.